Below, 6 T cell receptor beta chains from the same sample are listed, as sequenced in a study of blood T cells in healthy people across ages. Combining a sample-barcoded 5' primer with a J-beta primer mix, a second PCR ran for 7 to 11 cycles. One entry per CDR3 protein results from TCRdb running MiXCR on the 5' RACE reads. Found here are about 1.5 million distinct CDR3 sequences, roughly two fifths of them singletons; the top ten hold around 4%. Sequences were obtained from blood. The origin of the receptors is a woman between 18 and 29 years old in good health.

The rearrangement uses TRBV19 and TRBJ2-1; 11 nucleotides line up with TRBD2. There are 17 residues in the CDR3. Germline V gene data show CDR1 as LNHDA and CDR2 as SQIVND (reference sequence). The V segment lost 3 bases and the J segment 12 bases; nucleotides outside the gene matches: 16. CDR3 loop: CASSMAPLAGAGDGQFF. The CDR3, as DNA: TGTGCCAGTAGTATGGCCCCACTAGCGGGAGCGGGGGATGGGCAGTTCTTC.

This clonotype occurred once. V and J are TRBV6-4 and TRBJ2-7, with 9 nucleotides matching TRBD2. V shed 3 bases, J shed 7 bases, and the junction held 10 bases outside the gene matches. Germline values: CDR1 MRHNA, CDR2 SNTAGT. The CDR3 has 15 amino acids. The CDR3 DNA reads TGTGCCAGCAGTGAGGGCGGGAGGGGCGTCAATGAGCAGTACTTC. This encodes CASSEGGRGVNEQYF.

The sample holds many counts of this clonotype. The gene calls are TRBV5-1 and TRBJ1-5; D unresolved. The CDR3 length is 14 residues. The germline V gene has CDR1 SGHRS and CDR2 YFSETQ. V was shortened by 4 bases and J by 3 bases, with 11 bases between the two germline ends. Written as DNA, the CDR3 is TGCGCCAGCAGCCCAGACGGAATCAATCAGCCCCAGCATTTT. This gives the protein CASSPDGINQPQHF.

The chain couples TRBV29-1 to TRBJ1-1, with D hard to call. CDR3 size: 12 residues. Looked up from germline, CDR1 is SQVTM and CDR2 is ANQGSEA. Trimming cost V 5 bases and J 1 base, with 8 bases left between them. The CDR3 coding sequence is TGCAGCGTTAAGTCAGGGAACACTGAAGCTTTCTTT. It specifies CSVKSGNTEAFF.

V gene TRBV29-1 combines with J gene TRBJ2-1; 10 nucleotides match TRBD2. CDR1 is SQVTM and CDR2 is ANQGSEA in the germline V gene. This CDR3 has 17 residues. The junction had 14 bases not matched to a gene; V was cut back by 5 bases and J by 4 bases. CDR3 in amino acids: CSVTGLAIQVGYNEQFF. The CDR3, as DNA: TGCAGCGTTACGGGACTAGCGATACAAGTAGGATACAATGAGCAGTTCTTC.

This clonotype was observed once. A junction end diverges from the germline sequence, so it may reflect a read error. The chain recombines TRBV27 with TRBJ1-1; D is ambiguous. The CDR3 totals 13 residues. Germline assignment: CDR1 MNHEY and CDR2 SMNVEV (reference sequence). The CDR3 DNA is TGTGCCAACAGTTTAAGGGAAGGACGCCGAGCTTTCTTT. Amino acids: CANSLREGRRAFF.